This TCR beta chain was sequenced in a study of blood T cell repertoires in COVID-19. Whole-study context: Italy, Spain and the United States were the sources of the convalescent and acute COVID-19 samples. T cells, B-cell-depleted T cells, or PBMCs provided the cDNA or gDNA that served as material.

Original processing methods: Using reference gene primer amplification, nucleated cell counts were estimated. Assay: immunoSEQ multiplex PCR; the TCRdb copy retains only in-frame clones and omits some. The DNA was the basis for D and trimming; V, J and clone size are from that table. The sample yields tens of thousands of clones, 70% to 90% seen once. The V gene's germline CDR1 is SGHTA and CDR2 FQGNSA. V was trimmed by 5 bases and J by 5 bases, leaving 9 bases between them. CDR3 length: 12 residues. The source material was peripheral blood. This TCR came from an elderly woman with acute or convalescent COVID-19. The rearrangement links TRBV7-2 to TRBJ2-5; D ambiguous. In DNA, the CDR3 is TGTGCCAGCAGCCAATACAAGGAGACCCAGTACTTC. It specifies CASSQYKETQYF.